The 29 T cell receptor beta chains presented below share a single source sample, sequenced in a study of blood T cell repertoires in COVID-19. Libraries were prepared by immunoSEQ multiplex PCR; TCRdb keeps only in-frame clonotypes and omits some of them. The sample consists of 150,000 to 200,000 clones, about 82% of them appearing once. Sequenced input: peripheral blood. These receptors were taken from a man in his sixties or seventies with active or convalescent COVID-19.

Only a few counts were recorded for this clone. The DNA for the CDR3 is TGTGCCAGCTCGGGGGGGGGTACCAACACTGAAGCTTTCTTT. This encodes CASSGGGTNTEAFF. The rearrangement links TRBV18 to TRBJ1-1; tentatively, D is TRBD1 (5 bases). The CDR3 extends over 14 amino acids. The germline V gene has CDR1 KGHSH and CDR2 LQKENI. The ends were cut back, 6 bases at V and 2 bases at J, with 13 bases in the middle.

The chain has TRBV5-6 and TRBJ1-1, with 9 bases fitting TRBD1. The CDR3 contains 15 residues. Germline V lookup: CDR1 SGHDT, CDR2 YYEEEE. V lost 0 bases, J lost 6 bases, and 6 bases stayed unmatched. The CDR3, as DNA: TGTGCCAGCAGCTTGGTCCCGGGACAGGGTTCTGAAGCTTTCTTT. It translates to CASSLVPGQGSEAFF.

The chain links TRBV24-1 to TRBJ2-5; TRBD2 matches at 13 bases. The germline gives CDR1 KGHDR, CDR2 SFDVKD. The CDR3 has 16 amino acids. V lost 4 bases, J lost 5 bases, and 6 bases stayed unmatched. The CDR3 DNA sequence: TGTGCCACCAGTGACCAGGGACTAGCGGGAAGGGAGACCCAGTACTTC. As protein: CATSDQGLAGRETQYF.

This clone was recorded a few times. The J gene is TRBJ2-7, the V gene TRBV27; D may be TRBD1 (6 bases). The CDR3 length is 15 residues. The V gene's germline CDR1 is MNHEY and CDR2 SMNVEV (reference sequence). V lost 4 bases to trimming and J lost 2 bases, with 15 bases between them. The CDR3 spells CASSSRDTGTYEQYF. The CDR3 DNA follows: TGTGCCAGCAGTTCCAGGGACACCGGGACCTACGAGCAGTACTTC.

CDR3 nucleotide sequence: TGTGCCAGCAGCGGCCAGTCTAACTATGGCTACACCTTC. Encoded protein: CASSGQSNYGYTF. This sequence joins TRBV7-9 and TRBJ1-2, with D unresolved. The CDR3 runs 13 residues. Germline CDR1 is SEHNR and CDR2 is FQNEAQ (reference sequence). V lost 5 bases and J lost 0, with 7 bases in between.

This chain links TRBV3-1 (or the pseudogene TRBV3-2) with TRBJ1-2; D perhaps matches TRBD1 (5 bases). Germline CDR1 reads LGHDT; CDR2 reads YNNKEL (reference sequence). Between the trimmed V and J ends, which lost 1 base and 4 bases, there was a span of 10 bases. The CDR3 is 14 amino acids. CDR3 DNA: TGTGCCAGCAGCCAAGTGGGGGGGACCTATGGCTACACCTTC. Its translation: CASSQVGGTYGYTF.

The V and J genes are TRBV5-1 and TRBJ1-5; a weak D match, TRBD1 (5 bases). The CDR3 runs 15 residues. V lost 0 bases and J 0 bases, leaving 7 bases between the germline ends. Germline V gives CDR1 SGHRS, CDR2 YFSETQ. CDR3 in amino acids: CASSLADSSNQPQHF. The CDR3 nucleotides read TGCGCCAGCAGCTTGGCCGACAGTAGCAATCAGCCCCAGCATTTT.

The chain combines TRBV5-1 with TRBJ1-1; 7 bases map to TRBD1. The junction had 4 bases not matched to a gene; V was cut back by 2 bases and J by 3 bases. The V gene's germline CDR1 is SGHRS and CDR2 YFSETQ. The CDR3 is 14 residues long. CDR3 DNA sequence: TGCGCCAGCAGCTTCCGGGACAGCCACACTGAAGCTTTCTTT. Translation gives CASSFRDSHTEAFF.

The genes are TRBV5-1 and TRBJ1-4; the match to TRBD1 covers 8 bases. The CDR3 is 15 residues long. The V and J ends lost 4 bases and 4 bases, in that order; junction bases with no gene match: 6. Germline CDR1 is SGHRS and CDR2 is YFSETQ. CDR3 bases: TGCGCCAGCAGCGACCCAGGGGGCGGTAATGAAAAACTGTTTTTT. Protein sequence: CASSDPGGGNEKLFF.

The chain uses TRBV19 and TRBJ1-2; D call uncertain. V was pared by 5 bases and J by 6 bases, with 10 bases between. The CDR3 length is 12 residues. From germline, CDR1 is LNHDA and CDR2 SQIVND (reference sequence). CDR3 in DNA: TGTGCCAGTAGTTCGGGCGGGAATGGCTACACCTTC. Translated, it gives CASSSGGNGYTF.

The chain combines TRBV2 with TRBJ1-5; 9 positions agree with TRBD1. After removal of 6 bases from V and 1 base from J, the junction contained 1 base not matched to a gene. Germline CDR1 SNHLY, CDR2 FYNNEI. This CDR3 has 14 amino acids. In DNA form, the CDR3 reads TGTGCCAGCAGAGACAGGGGGAGCAATCAGCCCCAGCATTTT. Its protein product is CASRDRGSNQPQHF.

V usage is TRBV20-1 and J usage is TRBJ1-2; D is uncertain. CDR1 and CDR2 (germline): DFQATT, SNEGSKA (reference sequence). The CDR3 contains 16 residues. V was clipped by 3 bases and J by 1 base, with 18 bases between them. CDR3 nucleotide sequence: TGCAGTGCTAGTGGTCCCGGGGTAGGGAGTAACTATGGCTACACCTTC. It yields the protein CSASGPGVGSNYGYTF.

The V call is TRBV4-2, the J call TRBJ2-7; 8 bases align to TRBD1. Germline V gene sequence: CDR1 LGHNA, CDR2 YNFKEQ. V lost 4 bases to trimming and J lost 3 bases; unmatched junction nucleotides: 5. This CDR3 has 14 residues. The CDR3 protein is CASSLGTGLYEQYF. The CDR3 DNA sequence: TGTGCCAGCAGCCTCGGGACAGGCCTCTACGAGCAGTACTTC.

The chain carries TRBV5-1 and TRBJ2-7; D possibly corresponds to TRBD1 (5 bases). V dropped 1 base and J dropped 5 bases, with 10 bases sitting between them. The germline gives CDR1 SGHRS, CDR2 YFSETQ. The CDR3 sequence is 13 residues long. CDR3 sequence (DNA): TGCGCCAGCAGCTTGCAGGGCCCGGACGAGCAGTACTTC. Translating gives CASSLQGPDEQYF.

Only a few counts were recorded for this clone. The chain has TRBV2 and TRBJ2-4, with D possibly matching TRBD1 (6 bases). The CDR3 sequence is 15 residues long. With 3 bases removed from V and 6 bases from J, the gap between germline ends came to 15 bases. Looked up from germline, CDR1 is SNHLY and CDR2 is FYNNEI. The CDR3 DNA reads as TGTGCCAGCAGTGAGGGTGCCCGAGGGGGAAACATTCAGTACTTC. Protein: CASSEGARGGNIQYF.

In its sample, this clone was seen once. The chain uses TRBV6-1 and TRBJ2-7; D is possibly TRBD2 (6 bases). With 3 bases removed from V and 3 bases from J, the gap between germline ends came to 12 bases. The CDR3 runs to 14 residues. Germline V lookup: CDR1 MNHNS, CDR2 SASEGT. The CDR3 here is CASSEQGGYYEQYF. For the CDR3, the DNA is TGTGCCAGCAGTGAGCAGGGAGGATACTACGAGCAGTACTTC.

A few counts support this clone. This chain joins TRBV2 and TRBJ1-2, with 7 bases aligning to TRBD1. Germline CDR1 is SNHLY and CDR2 is FYNNEI. V trimming: 3 bases; J trimming: 7 bases; junction bases outside the gene matches: 5. This CDR3 region has 13 residues. This chain's CDR3 is CASSDTDRLGYTF. In DNA, the CDR3 is TGTGCCAGCAGTGACACGGACAGGCTTGGCTACACCTTC.

The chain combines TRBV14 with TRBJ1-1; D may be TRBD1 (6 bases). Between the trimmed V and J ends, which lost 5 bases and 7 bases, there was a span of 20 bases. CDR1 is SGHDN and CDR2 is FVKESK in the germline V gene. The CDR3 length is 15 residues. The DNA of the CDR3 is TGTGCCAGCAGCATAAGCGGAGGGGGGGCCAGTGAAGCTTTCTTT. Its protein product is CASSISGGGASEAFF.

The chain couples TRBV3-1 (or the pseudogene TRBV3-2) to TRBJ2-5, with TRBD2 matching over 8 bases. Germline V gene sequence: CDR1 LGHDT, CDR2 YNNKEL (reference sequence). The CDR3 has 17 amino acids. After removal of 0 bases from V and 5 bases from J, the junction contained 11 bases not matched to a gene. Here the CDR3 reads CASSQDLTGGVRETQYF. The CDR3 DNA reads TGTGCCAGCAGCCAAGATTTAACGGGGGGGGTTAGGGAGACCCAGTACTTC.

The chain joins TRBV5-5 to TRBJ2-3; TRBD1 might be the D (6 bases). The CDR3 is 16 residues long. CDR1 and CDR2 (germline): SGHKS, YYEKEE (reference sequence). Trimming removed 2 bases at V and 6 bases at J, with 19 bases between. The CDR3 here is CASSFQDRRSFDTQYF. The CDR3 DNA reads TGTGCCAGCAGCTTCCAGGACAGACGTTCGTTTGATACGCAGTATTTT. The full variable domain, completed using reference TRBV5-5 and TRBJ2-3, is DAGVTQSPTHLIKTRGQQVTLRCSPISGHKSVSWYQQVLGQGPQFIFQYYEKEERGRGNFPDRFSARQFPNYSSELNVNALLLGDSALYLCASSFQDRRSFDTQYFGPGTRLTVL.

This sequence joins TRBV7-9 and TRBJ2-7; no firm D call. V shed 1 base and J shed 7 bases, with 11 bases lying between them. The CDR3 is 13 residues long. The germline gives CDR1 SEHNR, CDR2 FQNEAQ (reference sequence). The CDR3 DNA follows: TGTGCCAGCAGCTTAGACCCGGTAGAGGAGCAGTACTTC. This sequence encodes CASSLDPVEEQYF.

This clone has just a few counts. The chain combines TRBV13 with TRBJ1-4; D not certain. With 5 bases removed from V and 8 bases from J, the gap between germline ends came to 12 bases. The CDR3 length is 13 residues. Germline V CDR1 and CDR2: PRHDT, FYEKMQ (reference sequence). The CDR3 is CASSERDREKLFF. The CDR3 DNA is TGTGCCAGCAGCGAGCGTGACCGGGAAAAACTGTTTTTT. The full variable domain, in which reference TRBV13 and TRBJ1-4 provide the parts outside the CDR3, is AAGVIQSPRHLIKEKRETATLKCYPIPRHDTVYWYQQGPGQDPQFLISFYEKMQSDKGSIPDRFSAQQFSDYHSELNMSSLELGDSALYFCASSERDREKLFFGSGTQLSVL.

The chain carries TRBV6-5 and TRBJ1-4, with 7 bases lining up with TRBD1. Germline loops: CDR1 MNHEY, CDR2 SVGAGI. The V segment lost 2 bases and the J segment 7 bases; nucleotides outside the gene matches: 7. The CDR3 length is 15 residues. CDR3 amino acids: CASSYGDSRGEKLFF. CDR3 sequence (DNA): TGTGCCAGCAGTTACGGGGACAGCCGGGGTGAAAAACTGTTTTTT.

This clone was picked up one time. V usage is TRBV5-1 and J usage is TRBJ2-5; D not resolved. The CDR3 sequence is 14 residues long. Germline V gives CDR1 SGHRS, CDR2 YFSETQ. Trimming left V 0 bases short and J 1 base short, with 7 bases between. The CDR3 region is CASSLDPRQETQYF. The DNA for the CDR3 is TGCGCCAGCAGCTTGGATCCCCGCCAAGAGACCCAGTACTTC.

V gene TRBV4-3 combines with J gene TRBJ1-3, with unresolved D. CDR3 length equals 14 residues. Looked up from germline, CDR1 is LGHNA and CDR2 is YSLEER. V was shortened by 2 bases and J by 0 bases, with 5 bases between the two germline ends. CDR3 sequence reads: CASSQPGSGNTIYF. The DNA for the CDR3 is TGCGCCAGCAGCCAACCGGGCTCTGGAAACACCATATATTTT.

The rearrangement joins TRBV7-9 to TRBJ1-4; 9 bases fit TRBD1. There are 15 residues in the CDR3. Germline lookup yields CDR1 SEHNR and CDR2 FQNEAQ (reference sequence). V was pared by 5 bases and J by 6 bases, with 7 bases of the junction left unmatched. In DNA, the CDR3 is TGTGCCAGCAGCGCCTATGGGGACAGGGATGAAAAACTGTTTTTT. Translation: CASSAYGDRDEKLFF.

V gene TRBV7-2 combines with J gene TRBJ1-3; D remains unclear. Germline V gene data show CDR1 as SGHTA and CDR2 as FQGNSA. The CDR3 is 15 residues long. V lost 0 bases, J lost 0 bases, and 6 bases lay in between. CDR3 amino acids: CASSLAVDSGNTIYF. DNA for the CDR3: TGTGCCAGCAGCTTAGCAGTAGACTCTGGAAACACCATATATTTT.

The V gene is TRBV2, the J gene TRBJ1-1; TRBD1 matches 9 bases. The CDR3 has 13 amino acids. Germline V CDR1 and CDR2: SNHLY, FYNNEI. V lost 10 bases, J lost 3 bases, and 6 bases stayed unmatched. CDR3 protein: CATQTGGDTEAFF. The CDR3 DNA follows: TGTGCCACGCAGACAGGGGGGGACACTGAAGCTTTCTTT.

This chain links TRBV6-5 with TRBJ1-4, with 9 bases aligning to TRBD1. Germline V gene sequence: CDR1 MNHEY, CDR2 SVGAGI. CDR3 size: 15 residues. Trimming removed 7 bases from V and 4 bases from J; junction bases left unmatched: 7. The CDR3, as DNA: TGTGCCAGCAAAATATCGGGACAGGGTAATGAAAAACTGTTTTTT. The encoded protein is CASKISGQGNEKLFF.